The clone carrying this T cell receptor beta chain was recorded only once. Its antigen is unidentified. Given a much more abundant clone one base away, this may be a read error. Amplification targeted TCR beta CDR3 regions from RNA transcripts. HTBI primers were used for first-round RT-PCR of the TCR CDR3. TCRdb redid the calling of the multiplex PCR reads with MiXCR, one entry per CDR3 protein. Of about 600,000 distinct CDR3 sequences listed, around 15% are singletons. This specimen comes from a study of T cells in Graves' hyperthyroidism and ophthalmopathy. Findings and caveats of the study: Most thyroid clonotypes that were expanded above 0.001 also turned up in blood. Ophthalmopathy got predicted by the model a median around 6.8 months before its onset.

The source of the PBMCs was approximately 9.5 ml of fresh peripheral blood. The clonotype was recovered from a woman aged 40-49 years with Graves' ophthalmopathy. Sequenced sample: blood.

The CDR3 region has the DNA TGTGCCAGCTCACCGGGGGTGGAGAGCTACGGGCAGTACTTC. This gives the protein CASSPGVESYGQYF. The chain is built from TRBV18 and TRBJ2-7; either TRBD1 or TRBD2 may fit D (5 bases each). This CDR3 is 14 amino acids long. Germline assignment: CDR1 KGHSH and CDR2 LQKENI.